Given below is one T cell receptor (beta chain) in context. CDR1 and CDR2 (germline): MNHNS, SASEGT. Unmatched junction bases numbered 8, after V lost 3 bases and J lost 15 bases. This CDR3 region has 15 residues. This entry belongs to a study of shared clonotypes between healthy human individuals. The overall study: Each donor's CD4 naive and CD4 memory cells filled three plates apiece, CD8 naive two, and CD8 memory one.

In the study's own analysis: Junction-only sequences without quality scores came from ImmunoSEQ, so filtering differed. Assay: immunoSEQ multiplex PCR; the TCRdb copy retains only in-frame clones and omits some. V, J and clone size reflect that table, while D and trimming were determined from the DNA. The top ten clones hold 0.7% to 0.95% of a sample with about 1.1 million clones, approximately 80% of them seen once. The V call is TRBV6-1, the J call TRBJ2-1, with TRBD2 matching over 16 bases. The sample comprised memory CD4+ T cells from PBMCs. Subset described: CD45RA-negative fraction. The receptor was isolated from a man in his late teens or twenties in good health. Some clones in this sample may be carry-over from other donors' samples. CDR3 protein: CASSDPGLAGGMRFF. The CDR3 nucleotides are TGTGCCAGCAGTGACCCGGGACTAGCGGGAGGGATGCGGTTCTTC.